This T cell receptor (beta chain) derives from a study of T cell responses to AZD1222 COVID-19 vaccine. Here immunoSEQ multiplex PCR was the method, and the copy in TCRdb shows in-frame clones only, minus some. The data contain about 190,000 clones, around 86% of them singletons. The V end was cut by 8 bases, the J end by 8 bases, with 12 bases between. From germline, CDR1 is SGHAT and CDR2 FQNNGV. The CDR3 extends over 11 amino acids. The chain combines TRBV11-2 with TRBJ1-2; D is unresolved. The sequence was collected from an adult in good health. Sample: peripheral blood, taken on day 0 of MenACWY control vaccination. The DNA of the CDR3 is TGTGCCAGCGTCCACGGTCGGGGCTACACCTTC. It codes for CASVHGRGYTF. Together with reference TRBV11-2 and TRBJ1-2, the CDR3 gives the full variable domain: EAGVAQSPRYKIIEKRQSVAFWCNPISGHATLYWYQQILGQGPKLLIQFQNNGVVDDSQLPKDRFSAERLKGVDSTLKIQPAKLEDSAVYLCASVHGRGYTFGSGTRLTVV.